Sequencing of this TCR beta chain was carried out in a study of T cells in Graves' hyperthyroidism and ophthalmopathy. Comments on this clonotype: Its matching antigen is unknown.

Broader study findings: A 13 V-J signature model discriminated ophthalmopathy versus stable hyperthyroidism. Blood also carried most thyroid clonotypes expanded above 0.001.

Exclusions: uncontrolled infection, other autoimmune disease, pregnancy, lactation. Extraction of PBMCs used 8 to 10 ml of fresh peripheral blood. TCR beta CDR3 regions were amplified from RNA transcripts. Researchers ran a first-round RT-PCR on the TCR CDR3 using the HTBI primer set. TCRdb reanalysed the multiplex PCR reads using MiXCR and keeps one entry per CDR3 protein. The sample includes around 690,000 distinct CDR3 sequences, 17% of them seen just once. Sequencing was carried out using blood. The sequence was obtained from a man aged 45-65 years with Graves' hyperthyroidism.

CDR3 DNA: TGCAGTGCTGCCGACACCCTTTATAGCAATCAGCCCCAGCATTTT. Translating gives CSAADTLYSNQPQHF. The rearrangement uses TRBV20-1 and TRBJ1-5; D is unresolved. V was trimmed by 5 bases and J by 0 bases, leaving 14 bases between them. The CDR3 loop spans 15 amino acids. Looked up from germline, CDR1 is DFQATT and CDR2 is SNEGSKA (reference sequence).